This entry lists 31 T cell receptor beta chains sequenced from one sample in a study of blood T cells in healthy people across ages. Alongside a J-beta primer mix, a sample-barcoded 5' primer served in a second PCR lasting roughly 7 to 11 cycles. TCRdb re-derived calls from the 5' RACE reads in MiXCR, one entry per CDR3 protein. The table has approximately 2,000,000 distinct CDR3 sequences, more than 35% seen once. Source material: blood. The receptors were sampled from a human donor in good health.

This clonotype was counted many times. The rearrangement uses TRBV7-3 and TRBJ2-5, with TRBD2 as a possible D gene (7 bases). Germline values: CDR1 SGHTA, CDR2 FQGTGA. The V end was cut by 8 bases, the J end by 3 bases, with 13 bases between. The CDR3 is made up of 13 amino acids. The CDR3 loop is CASSRGAEETQYF. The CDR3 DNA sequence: TGTGCCAGCTCACGGGGGGCCGAAGAGACCCAGTACTTC.

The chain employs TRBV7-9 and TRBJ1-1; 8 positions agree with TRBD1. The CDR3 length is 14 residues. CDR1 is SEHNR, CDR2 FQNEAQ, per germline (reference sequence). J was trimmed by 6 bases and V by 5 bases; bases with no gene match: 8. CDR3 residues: CASSASDRAPEAFF. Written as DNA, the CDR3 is TGTGCCAGCAGCGCTTCGGACAGGGCGCCTGAAGCTTTCTTT.

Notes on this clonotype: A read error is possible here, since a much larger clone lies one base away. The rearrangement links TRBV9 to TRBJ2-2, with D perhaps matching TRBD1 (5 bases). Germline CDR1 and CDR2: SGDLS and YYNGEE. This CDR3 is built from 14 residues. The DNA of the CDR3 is TGTGCCAGCGGCGTCCAGGGGAACACCGGGGAGCTGTTTTTT. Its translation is CASGVQGNTGELFF.

The CDR3 DNA reads as TGCAGTGCTAGAGATTCCGGGCGGGGGTGGGGTCTGGAGGACAATGAGCAGTTCTTC. This sequence encodes CSARDSGRGWGLEDNEQFF. The chain combines TRBV20-1 with TRBJ2-1; 7 bases agree with TRBD2. The CDR3 has 19 residues. CDR1 and CDR2 from the germline V gene are DFQATT and SNEGSKA (reference sequence). Trimming removed 0 bases from V and 5 bases from J; junction bases left unmatched: 19.

For the CDR3, the DNA is TGTGCCAGCAGTTTTGGTAGCTCCTCCGGTTTAGCTTTCTTT. It translates to CASSFGSSSGLAFF. J is TRBJ1-1 and V is TRBV7-2; D is unresolved. The CDR3 length is 14 residues. Deletions cut 6 bases from V and 10 bases from J, with 21 bases between. Germline loops: CDR1 SGHTA, CDR2 FQGNSA.

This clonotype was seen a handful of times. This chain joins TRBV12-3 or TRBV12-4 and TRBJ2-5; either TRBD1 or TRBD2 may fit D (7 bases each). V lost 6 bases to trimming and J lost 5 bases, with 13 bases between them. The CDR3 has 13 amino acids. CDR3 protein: CASSPGGDETQYF. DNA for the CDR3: TGTGCCAGCAGCCCAGGGGGGGACGAGACCCAGTACTTC.

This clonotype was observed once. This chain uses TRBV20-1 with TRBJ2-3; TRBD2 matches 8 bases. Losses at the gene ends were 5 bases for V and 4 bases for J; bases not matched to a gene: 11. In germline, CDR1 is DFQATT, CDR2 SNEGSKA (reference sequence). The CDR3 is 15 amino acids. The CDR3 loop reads CSALPGLDHPDTQYF. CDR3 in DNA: TGCAGTGCTCTCCCGGGACTAGATCATCCAGATACGCAGTATTTT.

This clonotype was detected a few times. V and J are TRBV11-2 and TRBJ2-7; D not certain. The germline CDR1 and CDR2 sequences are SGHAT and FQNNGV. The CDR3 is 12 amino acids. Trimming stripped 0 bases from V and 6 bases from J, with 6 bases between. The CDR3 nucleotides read TGTGCCAGCAGCTTAGAGGACCTCGAGCAGTACTTC. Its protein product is CASSLEDLEQYF. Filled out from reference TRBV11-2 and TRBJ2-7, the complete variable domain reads EAGVAQSPRYKIIEKRQSVAFWCNPISGHATLYWYQQILGQGPKLLIQFQNNGVVDDSQLPKDRFSAERLKGVDSTLKIQPAKLEDSAVYLCASSLEDLEQYFGPGTRLTVT.

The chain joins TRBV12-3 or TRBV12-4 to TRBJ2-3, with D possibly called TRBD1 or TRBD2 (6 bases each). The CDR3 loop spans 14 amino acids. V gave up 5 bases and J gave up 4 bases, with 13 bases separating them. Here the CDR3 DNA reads TGTGCCAGCAGTCTAGGGGGGAACGCAGATACGCAGTATTTT. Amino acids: CASSLGGNADTQYF.

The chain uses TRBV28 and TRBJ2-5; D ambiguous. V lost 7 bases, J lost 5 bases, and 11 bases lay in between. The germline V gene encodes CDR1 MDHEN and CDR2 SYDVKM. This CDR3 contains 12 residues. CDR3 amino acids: CASNRDWETQYF. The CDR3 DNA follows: TGTGCCAGCAACCGAGATTGGGAGACCCAGTACTTC. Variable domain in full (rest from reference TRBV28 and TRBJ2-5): DVKVTQSSRYLVKRTGEKVFLECVQDMDHENMFWYRQDPGLGLRLIYFSYDVKMKEKGDIPEGYSVSREKKERFSLILESASTNQTSMYLCASNRDWETQYFGPGTRLLVL.

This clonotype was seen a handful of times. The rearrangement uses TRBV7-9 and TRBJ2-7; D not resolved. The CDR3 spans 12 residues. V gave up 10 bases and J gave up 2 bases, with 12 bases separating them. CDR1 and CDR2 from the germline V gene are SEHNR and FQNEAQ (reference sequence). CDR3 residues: CATKGYPYEQYF. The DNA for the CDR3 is TGTGCCACCAAGGGATACCCCTACGAGCAGTACTTC. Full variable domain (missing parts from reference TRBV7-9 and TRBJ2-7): DTGVSQNPRHKITKRGQNVTFRCDPISEHNRLYWYRQTLGQGPEFLTYFQNEAQLEKSRLLSDRFSAERPKGSFSTLEIQRTEQGDSAMYLCATKGYPYEQYFGPGTRLTVT.

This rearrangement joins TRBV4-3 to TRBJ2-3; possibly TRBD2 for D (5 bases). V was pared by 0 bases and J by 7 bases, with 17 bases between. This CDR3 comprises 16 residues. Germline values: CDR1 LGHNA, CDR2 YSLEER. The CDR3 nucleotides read TGCGCCAGCAGCCAAGATTGGGGAGAAGGTGCTAATACGCAGTATTTT. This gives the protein CASSQDWGEGANTQYF.

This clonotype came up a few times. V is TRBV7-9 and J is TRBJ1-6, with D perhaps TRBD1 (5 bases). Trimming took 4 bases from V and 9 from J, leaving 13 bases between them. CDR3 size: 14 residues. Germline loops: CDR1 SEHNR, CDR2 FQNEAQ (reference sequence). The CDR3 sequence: CASSSQGNGSPLHF. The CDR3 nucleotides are TGTGCCAGCAGCTCCCAGGGAAACGGTTCACCCCTCCACTTT.

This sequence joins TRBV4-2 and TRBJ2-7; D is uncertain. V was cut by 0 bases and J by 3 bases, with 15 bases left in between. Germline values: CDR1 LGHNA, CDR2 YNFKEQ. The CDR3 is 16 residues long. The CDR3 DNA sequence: TGTGCCAGCAGCCAAGAAGGCTACCCGACCGTCTACGAGCAGTACTTC. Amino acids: CASSQEGYPTVYEQYF.

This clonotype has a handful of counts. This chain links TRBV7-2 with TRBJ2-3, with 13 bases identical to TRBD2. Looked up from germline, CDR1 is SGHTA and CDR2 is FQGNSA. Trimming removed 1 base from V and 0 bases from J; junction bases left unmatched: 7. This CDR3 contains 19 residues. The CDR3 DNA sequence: TGTGCCAGCAGCTTAGACCCGGGACTAGCGGGGCCCAGCACAGATACGCAGTATTTT. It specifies CASSLDPGLAGPSTDTQYF.

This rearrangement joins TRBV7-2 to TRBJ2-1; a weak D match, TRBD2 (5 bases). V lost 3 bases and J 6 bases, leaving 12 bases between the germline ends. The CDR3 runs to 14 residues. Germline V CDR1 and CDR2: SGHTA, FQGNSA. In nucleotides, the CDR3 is TGTGCCAGCAGCTTCCGAGCTAGCACCAATGAGCAGTTCTTC. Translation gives CASSFRASTNEQFF.

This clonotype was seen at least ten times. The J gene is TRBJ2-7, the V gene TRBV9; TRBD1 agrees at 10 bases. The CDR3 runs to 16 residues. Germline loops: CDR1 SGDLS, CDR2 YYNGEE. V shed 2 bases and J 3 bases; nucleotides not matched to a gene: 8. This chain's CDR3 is CASSVGPWDRGYEQYF. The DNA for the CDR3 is TGTGCCAGCAGCGTCGGTCCATGGGACAGGGGCTACGAGCAGTACTTC.

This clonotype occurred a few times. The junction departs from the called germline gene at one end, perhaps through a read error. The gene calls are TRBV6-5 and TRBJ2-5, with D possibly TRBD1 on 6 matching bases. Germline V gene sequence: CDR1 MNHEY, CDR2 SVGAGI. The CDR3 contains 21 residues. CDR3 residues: CANSYGAGQLLLVPLQETQYF. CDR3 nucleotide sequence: TGTGCCAACAGTTACGGAGCTGGACAGCTCCTTCTTGTCCCACTACAAGAGACCCAGTACTTC.

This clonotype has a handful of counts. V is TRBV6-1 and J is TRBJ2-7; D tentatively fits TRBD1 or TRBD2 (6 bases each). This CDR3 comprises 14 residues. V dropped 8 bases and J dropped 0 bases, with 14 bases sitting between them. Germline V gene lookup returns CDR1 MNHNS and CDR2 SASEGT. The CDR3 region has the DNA TGTGCCAGCGGGGGGACATCTGGCTCCTACGAGCAGTACTTC. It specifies CASGGTSGSYEQYF.

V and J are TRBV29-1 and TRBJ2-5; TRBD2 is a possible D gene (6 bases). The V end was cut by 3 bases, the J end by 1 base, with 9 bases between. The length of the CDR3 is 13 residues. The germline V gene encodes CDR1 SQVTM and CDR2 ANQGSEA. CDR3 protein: CSVERGPQETQYF. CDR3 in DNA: TGCAGCGTTGAGCGGGGCCCCCAAGAGACCCAGTACTTC.

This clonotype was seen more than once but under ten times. CDR3 loop: CASSEERGDIQYF. For the CDR3, the DNA is TGTGCCAGCAGTGAAGAAAGAGGGGACATTCAGTACTTC. This chain connects TRBV6-1 to TRBJ2-4, with D perhaps assigned TRBD1 or TRBD2 (5 bases each). V was cut by 1 base and J by 8 bases, with 9 bases left in between. Germline assignment: CDR1 MNHNS and CDR2 SASEGT. CDR3 size: 13 residues.

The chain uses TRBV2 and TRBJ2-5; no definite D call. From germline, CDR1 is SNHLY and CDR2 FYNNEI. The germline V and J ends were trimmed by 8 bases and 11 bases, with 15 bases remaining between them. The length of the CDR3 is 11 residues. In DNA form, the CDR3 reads TGTGCCAGCCAGGCTGGGTTCCCGCAGTACTTC. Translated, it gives CASQAGFPQYF.

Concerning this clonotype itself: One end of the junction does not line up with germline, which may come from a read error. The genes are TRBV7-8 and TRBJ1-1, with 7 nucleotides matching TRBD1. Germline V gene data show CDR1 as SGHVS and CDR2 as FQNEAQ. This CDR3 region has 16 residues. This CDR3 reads CASSFGSTGLNAEAFF. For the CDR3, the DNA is TGTGCCAGCAGCTTCGGGTCGACAGGGCTGAACGCTGAAGCTTTCTTT.

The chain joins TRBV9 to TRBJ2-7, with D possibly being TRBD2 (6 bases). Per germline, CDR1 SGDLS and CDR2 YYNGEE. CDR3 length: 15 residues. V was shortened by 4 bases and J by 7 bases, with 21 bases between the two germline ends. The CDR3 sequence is CASSPGGTPLFEQYF. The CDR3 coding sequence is TGTGCCAGCAGCCCAGGTGGGACTCCCCTTTTTGAGCAGTACTTC.

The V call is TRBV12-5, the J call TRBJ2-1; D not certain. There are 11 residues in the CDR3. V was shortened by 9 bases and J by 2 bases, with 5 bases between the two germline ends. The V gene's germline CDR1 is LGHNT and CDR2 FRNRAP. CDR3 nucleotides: TGTGCTAGCGCGACCTACAATGAGCAGTTCTTC. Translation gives CASATYNEQFF.

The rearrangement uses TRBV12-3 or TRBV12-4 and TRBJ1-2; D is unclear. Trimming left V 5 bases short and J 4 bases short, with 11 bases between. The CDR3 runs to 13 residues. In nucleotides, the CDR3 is TGTGCCAGCAGTCCCTCCTACGCCTATGGCTACACCTTC. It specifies CASSPSYAYGYTF.

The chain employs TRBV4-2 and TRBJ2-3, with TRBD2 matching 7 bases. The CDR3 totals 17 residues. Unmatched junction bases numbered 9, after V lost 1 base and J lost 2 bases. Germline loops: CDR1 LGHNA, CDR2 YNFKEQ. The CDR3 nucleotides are TGTGCCAGCAGCCAAGGAGGCCTAGCGGATTCCACAGATACGCAGTATTTT. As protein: CASSQGGLADSTDTQYF.

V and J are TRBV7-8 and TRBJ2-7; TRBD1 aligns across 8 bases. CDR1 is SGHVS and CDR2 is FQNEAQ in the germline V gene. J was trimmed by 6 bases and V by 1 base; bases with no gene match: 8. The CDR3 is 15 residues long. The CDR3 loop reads CASSLDRDRLSEQYF. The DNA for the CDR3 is TGTGCCAGCAGCTTAGACCGGGACAGGCTGTCCGAGCAGTACTTC.

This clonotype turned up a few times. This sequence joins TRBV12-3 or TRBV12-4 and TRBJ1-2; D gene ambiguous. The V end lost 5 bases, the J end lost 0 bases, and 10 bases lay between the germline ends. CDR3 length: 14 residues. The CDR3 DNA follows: TGTGCCAGCAGTCCGGAGACCTCTAACTATGGCTACACCTTC. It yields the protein CASSPETSNYGYTF.

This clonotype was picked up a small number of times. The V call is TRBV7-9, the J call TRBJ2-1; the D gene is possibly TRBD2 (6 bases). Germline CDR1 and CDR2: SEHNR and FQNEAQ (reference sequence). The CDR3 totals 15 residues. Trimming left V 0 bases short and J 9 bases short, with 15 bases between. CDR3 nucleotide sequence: TGTGCCAGCAGCTTAGCGCGGGGTAGTCTCGTTGAGCAGTTCTTC. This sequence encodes CASSLARGSLVEQFF.

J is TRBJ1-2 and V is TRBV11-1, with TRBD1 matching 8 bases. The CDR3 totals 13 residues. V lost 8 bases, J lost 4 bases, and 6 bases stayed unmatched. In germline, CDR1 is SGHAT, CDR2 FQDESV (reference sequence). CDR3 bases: TGTGCCAGCGGAGACAGGGGTACCTATGGCTACACCTTC. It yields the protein CASGDRGTYGYTF.